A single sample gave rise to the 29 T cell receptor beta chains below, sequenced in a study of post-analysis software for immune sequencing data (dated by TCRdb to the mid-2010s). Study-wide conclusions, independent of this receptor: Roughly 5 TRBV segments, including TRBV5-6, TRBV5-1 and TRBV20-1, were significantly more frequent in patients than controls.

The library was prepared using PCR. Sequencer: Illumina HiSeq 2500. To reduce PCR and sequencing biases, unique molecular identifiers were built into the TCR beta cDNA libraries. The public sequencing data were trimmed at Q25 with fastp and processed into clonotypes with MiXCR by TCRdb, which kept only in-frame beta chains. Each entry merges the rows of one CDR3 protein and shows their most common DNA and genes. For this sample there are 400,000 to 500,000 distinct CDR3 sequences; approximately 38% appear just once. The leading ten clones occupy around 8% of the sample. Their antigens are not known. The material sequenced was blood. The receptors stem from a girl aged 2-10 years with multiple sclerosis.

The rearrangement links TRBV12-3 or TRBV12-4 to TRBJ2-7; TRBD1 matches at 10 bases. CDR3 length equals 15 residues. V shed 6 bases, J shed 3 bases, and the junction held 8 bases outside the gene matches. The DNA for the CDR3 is TGTGCCAGCAGGTTCGGACAGGGGGGTATCTACGAGCAGTACTTC. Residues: CASRFGQGGIYEQYF.

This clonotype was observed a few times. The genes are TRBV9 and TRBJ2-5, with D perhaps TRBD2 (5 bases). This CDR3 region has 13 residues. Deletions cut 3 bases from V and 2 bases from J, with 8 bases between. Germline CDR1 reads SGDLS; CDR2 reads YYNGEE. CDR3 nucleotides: TGTGCCAGCAGCGCCAGCGGACAAGAGACCCAGTACTTC. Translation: CASSASGQETQYF.

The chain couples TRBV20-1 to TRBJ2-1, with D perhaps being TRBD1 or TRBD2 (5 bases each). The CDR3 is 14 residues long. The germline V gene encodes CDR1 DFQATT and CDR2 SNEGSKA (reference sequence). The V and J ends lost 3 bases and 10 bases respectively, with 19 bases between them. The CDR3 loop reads CSASRDLERVEQFF. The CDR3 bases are TGCAGTGCTAGCCGGGACCTGGAGAGGGTGGAGCAGTTCTTC.

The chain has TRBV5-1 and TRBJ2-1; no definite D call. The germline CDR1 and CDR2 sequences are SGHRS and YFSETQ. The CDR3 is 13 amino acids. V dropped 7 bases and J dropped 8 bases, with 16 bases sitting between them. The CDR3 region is CASRAAPLDEQFF. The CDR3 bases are TGCGCCAGCCGAGCAGCCCCCTTGGATGAGCAGTTCTTC.

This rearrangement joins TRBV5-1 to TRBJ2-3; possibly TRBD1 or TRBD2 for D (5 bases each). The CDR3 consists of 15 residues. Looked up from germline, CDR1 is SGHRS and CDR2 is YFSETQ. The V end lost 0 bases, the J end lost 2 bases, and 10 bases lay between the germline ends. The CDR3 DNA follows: TGCGCCAGCAGCTTGGACGGGGCTCTCACAGATACGCAGTATTTT. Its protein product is CASSLDGALTDTQYF.

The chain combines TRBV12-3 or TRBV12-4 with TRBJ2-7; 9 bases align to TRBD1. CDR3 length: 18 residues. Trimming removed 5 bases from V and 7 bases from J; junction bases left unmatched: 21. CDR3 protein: CASSLRTGAILSYNEQYF. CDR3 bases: TGTGCCAGCAGTCTACGGACAGGGGCTATACTATCCTACAATGAGCAGTACTTC.

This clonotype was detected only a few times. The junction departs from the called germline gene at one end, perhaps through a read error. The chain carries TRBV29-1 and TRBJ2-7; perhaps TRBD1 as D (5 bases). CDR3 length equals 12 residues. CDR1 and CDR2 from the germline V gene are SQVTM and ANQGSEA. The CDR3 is CSVEGVAYEQYF. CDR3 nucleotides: TGCAGCGTCGAAGGGGTTGCGTACGAGCAGTACTTC.

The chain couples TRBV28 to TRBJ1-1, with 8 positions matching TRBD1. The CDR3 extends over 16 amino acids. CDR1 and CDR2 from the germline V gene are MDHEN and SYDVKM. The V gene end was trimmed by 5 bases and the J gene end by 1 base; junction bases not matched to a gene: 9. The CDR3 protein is CASSIIGQGQNTEAFF. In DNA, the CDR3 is TGTGCCAGCAGTATCATTGGACAGGGTCAGAACACTGAAGCTTTCTTT.

DNA for the CDR3: TGTGCCAGCAGCTCCCCGGGACAGGGCCATCAGCCCCAGCATTTT. Its translation is CASSSPGQGHQPQHF. This chain links TRBV28 with TRBJ1-5, with TRBD1 identical over 9 bases. J lost 5 bases, V lost 6 bases, and 8 bases had no gene match. Germline V CDR1 and CDR2: MDHEN, SYDVKM. CDR3 length equals 15 residues.

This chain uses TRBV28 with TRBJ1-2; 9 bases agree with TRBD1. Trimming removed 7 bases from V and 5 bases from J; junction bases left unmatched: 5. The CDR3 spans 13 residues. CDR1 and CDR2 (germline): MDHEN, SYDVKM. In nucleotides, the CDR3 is TGTGCCAGCATGACAGGGGGTTATTATGGCTACACCTTC. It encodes CASMTGGYYGYTF.

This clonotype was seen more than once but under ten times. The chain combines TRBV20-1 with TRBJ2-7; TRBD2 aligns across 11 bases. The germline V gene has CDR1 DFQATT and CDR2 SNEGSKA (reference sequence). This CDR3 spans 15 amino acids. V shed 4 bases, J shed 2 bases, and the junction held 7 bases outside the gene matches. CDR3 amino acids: CSATQLAGETYEQYF. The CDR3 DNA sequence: TGCAGTGCTACCCAACTAGCGGGGGAAACCTACGAGCAGTACTTC.

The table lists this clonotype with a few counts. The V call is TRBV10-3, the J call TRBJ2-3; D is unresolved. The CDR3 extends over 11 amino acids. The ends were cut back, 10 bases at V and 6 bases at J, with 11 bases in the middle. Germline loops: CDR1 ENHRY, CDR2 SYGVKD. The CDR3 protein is CATSSRDTQYF. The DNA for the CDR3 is TGTGCCACATCGAGTCGGGATACGCAGTATTTT.

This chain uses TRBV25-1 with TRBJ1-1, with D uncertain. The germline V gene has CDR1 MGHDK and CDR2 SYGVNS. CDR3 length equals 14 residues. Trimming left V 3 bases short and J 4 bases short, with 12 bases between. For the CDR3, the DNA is TGTGCCAGCAGTGATAGGTTAGGCAGCACTGAAGCTTTCTTT. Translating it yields CASSDRLGSTEAFF.

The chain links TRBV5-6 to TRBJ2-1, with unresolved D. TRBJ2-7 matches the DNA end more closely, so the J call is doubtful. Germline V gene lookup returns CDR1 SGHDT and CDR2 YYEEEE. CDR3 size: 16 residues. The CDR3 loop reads CASSLKGTSSYNEQYF. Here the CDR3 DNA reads TGTGCCAGCAGCTTAAAGGGAACCAGCTCCTACAATGAGCAGTACTTC.

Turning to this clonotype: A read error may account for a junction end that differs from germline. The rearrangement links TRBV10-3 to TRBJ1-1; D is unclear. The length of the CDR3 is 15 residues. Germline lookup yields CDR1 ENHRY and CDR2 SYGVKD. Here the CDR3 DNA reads TGTGCTATCAGTGAGTCTATCGGGAAGAACACTGAAGCTTTCTTT. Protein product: CAISESIGKNTEAFF.

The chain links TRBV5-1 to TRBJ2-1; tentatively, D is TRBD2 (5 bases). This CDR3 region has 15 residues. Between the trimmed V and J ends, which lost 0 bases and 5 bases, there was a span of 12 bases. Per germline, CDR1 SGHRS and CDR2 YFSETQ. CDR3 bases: TGCGCCAGCAGCTTGGTAGTAGCGCCGAACAATGAGCAGTTCTTC. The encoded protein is CASSLVVAPNNEQFF.

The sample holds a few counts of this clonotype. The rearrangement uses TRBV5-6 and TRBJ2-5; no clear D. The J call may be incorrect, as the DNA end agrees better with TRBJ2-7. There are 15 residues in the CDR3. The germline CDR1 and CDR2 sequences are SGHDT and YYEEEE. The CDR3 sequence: CASSLSLEYTYEQYF. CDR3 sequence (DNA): TGTGCCAGCAGCTTGTCGCTCGAATACACCTACGAGCAGTACTTC.

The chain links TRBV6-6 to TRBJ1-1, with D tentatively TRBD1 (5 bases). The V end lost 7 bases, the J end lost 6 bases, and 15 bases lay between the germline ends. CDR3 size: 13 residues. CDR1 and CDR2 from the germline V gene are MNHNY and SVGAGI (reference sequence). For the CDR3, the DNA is TGTGCCAGCACGAATTCCAGGGTCCCTGAAGCTTTCTTT. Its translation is CASTNSRVPEAFF.

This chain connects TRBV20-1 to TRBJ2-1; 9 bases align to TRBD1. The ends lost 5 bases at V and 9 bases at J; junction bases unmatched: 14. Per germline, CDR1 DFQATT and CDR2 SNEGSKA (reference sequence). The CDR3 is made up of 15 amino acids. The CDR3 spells CSAPRTGAPSGEQFF. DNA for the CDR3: TGCAGTGCTCCGAGGACAGGGGCCCCCTCGGGTGAGCAGTTCTTC.

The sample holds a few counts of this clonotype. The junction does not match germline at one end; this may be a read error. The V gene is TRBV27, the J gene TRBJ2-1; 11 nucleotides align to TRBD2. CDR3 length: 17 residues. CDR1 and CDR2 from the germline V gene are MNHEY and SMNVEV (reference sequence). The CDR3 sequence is CTSSISGGVSSYNEQFF. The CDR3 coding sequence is TGTACCAGCAGTATTAGCGGGGGGGTTAGCTCCTACAATGAGCAGTTCTTC.

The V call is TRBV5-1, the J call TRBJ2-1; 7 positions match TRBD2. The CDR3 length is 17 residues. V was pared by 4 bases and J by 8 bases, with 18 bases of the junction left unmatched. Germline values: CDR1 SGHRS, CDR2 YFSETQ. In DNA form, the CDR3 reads TGCGCCAGCAGCCTTAGCGCGGGAGTGGTCTTTATAGATGAGCAGTTCTTC. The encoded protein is CASSLSAGVVFIDEQFF.

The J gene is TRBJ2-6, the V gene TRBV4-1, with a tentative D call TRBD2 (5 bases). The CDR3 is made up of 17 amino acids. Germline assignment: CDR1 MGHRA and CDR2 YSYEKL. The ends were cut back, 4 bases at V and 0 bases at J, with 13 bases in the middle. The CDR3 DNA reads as TGCGCCAGCAGCCGACTAAGTCCCGTCTCTGGGGCCAACGTCCTGACTTTC. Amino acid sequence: CASSRLSPVSGANVLTF.

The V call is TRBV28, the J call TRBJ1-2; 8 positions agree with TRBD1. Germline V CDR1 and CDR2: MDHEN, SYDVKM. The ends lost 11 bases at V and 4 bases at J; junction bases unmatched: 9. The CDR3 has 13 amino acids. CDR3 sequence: CASGAGGVYGYTF. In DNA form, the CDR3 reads TGTGCCTCAGGGGCAGGGGGCGTCTATGGCTACACCTTC.

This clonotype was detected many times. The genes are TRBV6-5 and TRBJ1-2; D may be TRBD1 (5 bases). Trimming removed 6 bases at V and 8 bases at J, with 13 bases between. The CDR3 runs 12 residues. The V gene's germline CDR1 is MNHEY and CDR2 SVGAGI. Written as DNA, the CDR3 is TGTGCCAGCAGCCCGGGGGGTTTCGGCTACACCTTC. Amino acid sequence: CASSPGGFGYTF.

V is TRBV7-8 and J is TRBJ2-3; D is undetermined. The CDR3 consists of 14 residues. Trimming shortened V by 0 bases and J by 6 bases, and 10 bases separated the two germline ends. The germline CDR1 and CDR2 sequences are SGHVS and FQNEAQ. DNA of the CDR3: TGTGCCAGCAGCTTAGCACTCAGTGCGGATACGCAGTATTTT. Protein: CASSLALSADTQYF.

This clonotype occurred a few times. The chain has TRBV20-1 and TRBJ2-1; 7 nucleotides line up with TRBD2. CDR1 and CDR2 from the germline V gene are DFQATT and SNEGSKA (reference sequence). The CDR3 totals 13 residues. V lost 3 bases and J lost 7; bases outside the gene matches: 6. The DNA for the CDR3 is TGCAGTGCTAGGCTGCAGGGAGGGAATGAGCAGTTCTTC. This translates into CSARLQGGNEQFF.

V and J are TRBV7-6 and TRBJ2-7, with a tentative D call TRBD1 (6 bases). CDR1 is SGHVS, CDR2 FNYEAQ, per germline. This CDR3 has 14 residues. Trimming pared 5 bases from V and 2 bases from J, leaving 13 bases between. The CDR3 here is CASSQIQGTYEQYF. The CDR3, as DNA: TGTGCCAGCAGCCAGATACAGGGAACCTACGAGCAGTACTTC.

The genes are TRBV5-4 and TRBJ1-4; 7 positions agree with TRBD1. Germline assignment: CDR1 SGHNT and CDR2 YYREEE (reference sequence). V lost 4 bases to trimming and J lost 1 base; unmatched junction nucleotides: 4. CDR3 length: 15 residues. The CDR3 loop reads CASSVGTETNEKLFF. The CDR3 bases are TGTGCCAGCAGCGTCGGGACAGAAACTAATGAAAAACTGTTTTTT.

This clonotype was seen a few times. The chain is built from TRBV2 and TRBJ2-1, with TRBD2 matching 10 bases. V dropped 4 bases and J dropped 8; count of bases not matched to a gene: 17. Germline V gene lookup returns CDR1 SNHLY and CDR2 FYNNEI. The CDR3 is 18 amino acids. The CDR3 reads CASSAVAGGLIPQDEQFF. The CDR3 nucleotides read TGTGCCAGCAGTGCGGTAGCGGGGGGCTTAATACCTCAGGATGAGCAGTTCTTC.